This TCR beta chain was observed in a study of control samples from healthy donors and cancer patients. TCRdb's copy holds only in-frame clones and misses some; the assay was immunoSEQ multiplex PCR. The table has around 130,000 clones, roughly 91% seen once. The V end was cut by 0 bases, the J end by 9 bases, with 13 bases between. The V gene's germline CDR1 is SGHRS and CDR2 YFSETQ. The CDR3 contains 15 residues. The chain recombines TRBV5-1 with TRBJ1-6, with D unclear. The source is a man aged 45 to 65 with head and neck cancer. Sequences were obtained from PBMCs. CDR3 protein: CASSLVAGGSSPLHF. The CDR3 coding sequence is TGCGCCAGCAGCTTGGTGGCAGGCGGTTCTTCACCCCTCCACTTT.